This record covers a single T cell receptor beta chain. Its recognized antigen is unknown. Base qualities are missing; no much larger clone stands one base away. Using the deep immunoSEQ assay, TCR CDR3 regions were amplified from genomic DNA by multiplex PCR. For each cell subset, the extracted genomic DNA was distributed evenly across all wells of several immunoSEQ 96-well plates, and each plate served as one replicate. For sorted subsets, approximately 210 ng genomic DNA, equal to about 30,000 T cell genomes, was loaded into each replicate PCR. Purified libraries were measured with a Qubit 3.0 fluorometer, size-checked on a Bioanalyzer 2100, and measured again with the KAPA Library Quantification kit. Each immunoSEQ 96-well plate was sequenced on its own single-read 150-cycle Illumina NextSeq 550 flow cell. The study's own analysis went as follows. The immunoSEQ output contained only junctional sequences without quality scores, so filtering could not match that applied to full-length reads. To assign V/J genes and CDR3, sequences were annotated using PyIR, a Python wrapper for IgBLAST v1.9, with IMGT germline references. Reads were removed for weak V/J assignments (E-value above 1e-6), missing CDR3, stop codons, out-of-frame junctions, or ambiguous translated residues. A V3J clonotype was defined by an identical inferred V gene, J gene, and CDR3 amino acid sequence. Percentage overlap between repertoires was calculated by dividing the number of shared unique clonotypes by the size of the smaller repertoire. RTK rarefaction, the Chao1 estimator, and Recon v2.1 estimates of unobserved clonotypes were used to assess repertoire richness. For all TCRbeta clonotypes obtained by the gDNA method from four donors, generation probabilities were computed with OLGA. This is the immuneACCESS table as TCRdb keeps it, with only in-frame sequences that have V and J called. A part of the clones is gone; compared with another copy, unresolved V genes explain less than half, and the rest is unexplained. V and J calls and clone size follow that table, whereas D and trimming were derived from the DNA. For this sample there are roughly 2.4 million clones; under 97% appear just once. The top ten hold approximately 0.13% of the sample.

The donors were healthy, HIV-negative adults with no recently reported acute infections or vaccinations. Only Caucasian adults living in Nashville, Tennessee, USA were represented among the donors. Magnetic negative selection was used to enrich CD4+ T cells, after which naive cells were positively selected on CD45RA and the negative fraction became the memory subset. Blood was obtained by leukapheresis, after which PBMCs were separated by Ficoll-Histopaque density gradient centrifugation and cryopreserved in liquid nitrogen vapor phase. Purity and quantity of every magnetically sorted T cell population were checked by analytical flow cytometry. Genomic DNA was isolated from each sorted fraction and quantified by UV absorbance on a Nanodrop 2000c. CDR1 and CDR2 were assigned from the germline V gene as SGHAT and FQNNGV. Measured from the cysteine to the phenylalanine, the CDR3 is 16 residues long. Only the CDR3 portion is preserved as DNA: 48 bases, with reading frame beginning at the first base. Ends trimmed: V by 3 bases, J by 5 bases; bases unmatched to a gene: 7.

The data derive from a study of shared clonotypes between healthy human individuals (dated by TCRdb to the early 2020s). Background for the entire study: A couple of women and a few men aged 18 to 49 years were included in the cohort. Per donor, three plates each were used for CD4 naive and CD4 memory, two for CD8 naive, and one for CD8 memory. To estimate repertoire size and how much clonotypes are shared between individuals, the study performed deep sequencing of blood TCR repertoires from a few healthy adults. To increase sequencing depth and limit assay-specific biases, TCR repertoire library preparation and sequencing were carried out by different laboratories using diverse techniques. Each donor's leukapheresis produced roughly between roughly 0.85 and 10 billion PBMCs.

Overall study outcomes, separate from this receptor: Compared with non-shared clonotypes, clonotypes shared by all four sorted-subset donors had higher generation probabilities. Because the study included a small number of donors, the genetic and exposure-history diversity represented was limited. Incomplete sequencing was indicated by rarefaction of sorted-subset datasets, despite the large sequencing depth. Larger estimated clonotype richness was generally found for naive subsets than for memory subsets. Sampling was restricted to blood, and TCR repertoires in tissue are likely to differ from TCR repertoires in blood. Pairwise subsampling indicated that sequencing depth was expected to affect the degree of clonotype sharing among donors. Across a few donors, around 5% of naive CD4, around 3.5% of naive CD8, around 2.1% of memory CD4, and under 0.45% of memory CD8 clonotypes were shared.

The rearranged chain carries TRBV11-2 and TRBJ2-2; a stretch of 9 junction bases matches TRBD2. The sample taken for sequencing was naive CD4+ T cells sorted from blood. The cell subset or site label corresponds to: CD45RA+ positively selected. This clonotype was sampled from a man between 18 and 29 years old in good health. The DNA is as follows: TGTGCCAGCAGCTTTGGCGGGAGGGGTCCAACCGGGGAGCTGTTTTTT. Its amino acids are CASSFGGRGPTGELFF.